The 19 T cell receptor beta chains listed next were all sequenced from one sample in a study of blood T cell repertoires in COVID-19. Clones were sequenced by immunoSEQ multiplex PCR, and TCRdb holds only the in-frame ones, with some missing. The sample records roughly 200,000 clones, more than 70% being singletons. The sample consisted of peripheral blood. These receptors originate from a woman in her 30s with acute or convalescent COVID-19.

The chain recombines TRBV27 with TRBJ1-5; TRBD1 agrees at 9 bases. The CDR3 loop spans 15 amino acids. The V segment lost 8 bases and the J segment 0 bases; nucleotides outside the gene matches: 5. The V gene's germline CDR1 is MNHEY and CDR2 SMNVEV (reference sequence). This CDR3 is CASRGTGLSNQPQHF. In DNA form, the CDR3 reads TGTGCCAGCCGCGGGACAGGGCTTAGCAATCAGCCCCAGCATTTT.

This clone was counted a single time. This chain uses TRBV18 with TRBJ1-2; 8 positions agree with TRBD1. Germline V CDR1 and CDR2: KGHSH, LQKENI. Losses at the gene ends were 3 bases for V and 2 bases for J; bases not matched to a gene: 5. This CDR3 contains 15 residues. This CDR3 reads CASSPRTGRNYGYTF. CDR3 DNA: TGTGCCAGCTCACCTCGGACAGGGCGAAACTATGGCTACACCTTC. Using reference TRBV18 and TRBJ1-2 for the parts outside the CDR3, the full variable domain is NAGVMQNPRHLVRRRGQEARLRCSPMKGHSHVYWYRQLPEEGLKFMVYLQKENIIDESGMPKERFSAEFPKEGPSILRIQQVVRGDSAAYFCASSPRTGRNYGYTFGSGTRLTVV.

This rearrangement joins TRBV20-1 to TRBJ2-7; D remains unclear. Trimming removed 2 bases at V and 5 bases at J, with 7 bases between. The length of the CDR3 is 11 residues. Germline V gives CDR1 DFQATT, CDR2 SNEGSKA (reference sequence). CDR3 protein: CSARINNEQYF. The CDR3 coding sequence is TGCAGTGCTAGAATTAATAACGAGCAGTACTTC.

V and J are TRBV6-6 and TRBJ2-2; 7 bases map to TRBD1. CDR3 size: 16 residues. Trimming at V came to 0 bases and at J to 12 bases, leaving 13 bases not matched to a gene. Germline V gene sequence: CDR1 MNHNY, CDR2 SVGAGI (reference sequence). Here the CDR3 reads CASSYSTVSGDSKLFF. The CDR3 nucleotides read TGTGCCAGCAGTTACTCGACGGTTTCCGGGGACAGTAAGCTGTTTTTT.

The chain's CDR3 is CASSIRPDRLFSVGYTF. The CDR3 region has the DNA TGTGCCAGTAGTATAAGGCCCGACAGGCTTTTCTCAGTGGGCTACACCTTC. This chain joins TRBV19 and TRBJ1-2, with D tentatively TRBD1 (6 bases). Germline V CDR1 and CDR2: LNHDA, SQIVND (reference sequence). The V gene lost 2 bases and the J gene lost 8 bases, with 24 bases spanning the gap. The CDR3 covers 17 residues.

The V and J genes are TRBV5-6 and TRBJ1-2; TRBD1 is a possible D gene (6 bases). The germline CDR1 and CDR2 sequences are SGHDT and YYEEEE. The CDR3 sequence is 14 residues long. V lost 2 bases and J lost 7, with 15 bases in between. In nucleotides, the CDR3 is TGTGCCAGCAGCTTTAATCAGGGGAGTAGTGGCTACACCTTC. Its protein product is CASSFNQGSSGYTF.

As concerns this clone: The germline gene is not matched at one end of the junction; a read error may be the cause. The chain combines TRBV27 with TRBJ2-1, with TRBD1 identical over 7 bases. The CDR3 extends over 13 amino acids. Germline CDR1 is MNHEY and CDR2 is SMNVEV (reference sequence). CDR3 bases: TGTGCCAGCAGTTCGACAGGGTACAAAGAGCAGTTCTTC. Translated: CASSSTGYKEQFF.

This sequence joins TRBV2 and TRBJ2-7; the match to TRBD1 covers 8 bases. Germline values: CDR1 SNHLY, CDR2 FYNNEI. This CDR3 has 13 amino acids. The junction had 4 bases not matched to a gene; V was cut back by 3 bases and J by 6 bases. CDR3 in amino acids: CASSDRGRGEQYF. CDR3 in DNA: TGTGCCAGCAGTGACAGGGGGCGAGGCGAGCAGTACTTC.

V is TRBV5-6 and J is TRBJ2-5; D uncertain. In germline, CDR1 is SGHDT, CDR2 YYEEEE. V was cut by 2 bases and J by 1 base, with 12 bases left in between. This CDR3 contains 15 residues. CDR3 coding DNA: TGTGCCAGCAGCTTCTTTCAGTTAATCCAAGAGACCCAGTACTTC. This gives the protein CASSFFQLIQETQYF.

V usage is TRBV29-1 and J usage is TRBJ2-7; the D gene is possibly TRBD1 (5 bases). The CDR3 has 12 residues. Germline CDR1 is SQVTM and CDR2 is ANQGSEA. V lost 4 bases, J lost 4 bases, and 11 bases lay in between. The CDR3 here is CSVGWTQYEQYF. The CDR3, as DNA: TGCAGCGTTGGCTGGACACAATACGAGCAGTACTTC.

V gene TRBV28 combines with J gene TRBJ2-3; D is uncertain. Trimming removed 2 bases from V and 6 bases from J, with 15 bases in between. Germline lookup yields CDR1 MDHEN and CDR2 SYDVKM. This CDR3 has 15 amino acids. The CDR3 DNA reads as TGTGCCAGCAGTTTAAACCCGGCCGCGGCCGATACGCAGTATTTT. Amino acids: CASSLNPAAADTQYF.

The V and J genes are TRBV5-8 and TRBJ2-1, with TRBD2 identical over 10 bases. Germline V gene data show CDR1 as SGHTS and CDR2 as YDEGEE. The CDR3 contains 13 residues. J gave up 5 bases and V 10 bases, and 6 bases lay outside the gene matches. The CDR3 protein is CAGSGRRNNEQFF. The CDR3 region has the DNA TGTGCCGGTAGCGGGAGGAGAAACAATGAGCAGTTCTTC.

The chain couples TRBV6-6 to TRBJ2-1; TRBD2 matches at 12 bases. The CDR3 has 21 residues. Trimming removed 6 bases from V and 2 bases from J; junction bases left unmatched: 20. Germline V lookup: CDR1 MNHNY, CDR2 SVGAGI (reference sequence). CDR3 residues: CASRRSPTSGRYRTAYNEQFF. For the CDR3, the DNA is TGTGCCAGCAGACGATCCCCCACTAGCGGGAGGTATAGAACGGCCTACAATGAGCAGTTCTTC.

The chain carries TRBV18 and TRBJ2-3; D is unresolved. The CDR3 loop spans 14 amino acids. CDR1 KGHSH and CDR2 LQKENI come from the germline V gene. V was trimmed by 1 base and J by 2 bases, leaving 7 bases between them. In DNA, the CDR3 is TGTGCCAGCTCACCACTGGCTGTCACAGATACGCAGTATTTT. The encoded protein is CASSPLAVTDTQYF.

A few counts support this clone. This chain joins TRBV3-1 (or the pseudogene TRBV3-2) and TRBJ2-1; no clear D gene. Trimming pared 4 bases from V and 7 bases from J, leaving 14 bases between. CDR3 length equals 14 residues. CDR1 is LGHDT and CDR2 is YNNKEL in the germline V gene (reference sequence). The CDR3, as DNA: TGTGCCAGCAGCCGACCGGAGCTCAAGAATGAGCAGTTCTTC. It codes for CASSRPELKNEQFF.

This chain's CDR3 is CASSGESIYF. As DNA, the CDR3 is TGTGCCAGCTCTGGAGAATCCATATATTTT. V gene TRBV2 combines with J gene TRBJ1-3; D unresolved. The ends were cut back, 8 bases at V and 11 bases at J, with 10 bases in the middle. Germline V CDR1 and CDR2: SNHLY, FYNNEI. This CDR3 spans 10 amino acids.

This chain links TRBV5-1 with TRBJ2-2; D gene ambiguous. The CDR3 is 15 amino acids. V lost 6 bases to trimming and J lost 0 bases, with 12 bases between them. Germline V lookup: CDR1 SGHRS, CDR2 YFSETQ. The CDR3 sequence is CASIGSPPNTGELFF. The CDR3 region has the DNA TGCGCCAGCATCGGGTCTCCACCGAACACCGGGGAGCTGTTTTTT.

The chain links TRBV28 to TRBJ1-4, with D possibly TRBD1 on 5 matching bases. The germline V gene encodes CDR1 MDHEN and CDR2 SYDVKM. V lost 4 bases and J lost 6, with 15 bases in between. This CDR3 comprises 15 residues. In nucleotides, the CDR3 is TGTGCCAGCAGTTCGAGGGAGGGACTTGATGAAAAACTGTTTTTT. Amino acid sequence: CASSSREGLDEKLFF.

Only one count was recorded for this clone. This rearrangement joins TRBV28 to TRBJ1-1; D is perhaps TRBD1 (6 bases). Germline lookup yields CDR1 MDHEN and CDR2 SYDVKM. CDR3 length: 15 residues. Trimming removed 6 bases from V and 0 bases from J, with 14 bases in between. CDR3: CASSPRTALNTEAFF. Written as DNA, the CDR3 is TGTGCCAGCAGCCCTAGGACAGCCCTGAACACTGAAGCTTTCTTT.